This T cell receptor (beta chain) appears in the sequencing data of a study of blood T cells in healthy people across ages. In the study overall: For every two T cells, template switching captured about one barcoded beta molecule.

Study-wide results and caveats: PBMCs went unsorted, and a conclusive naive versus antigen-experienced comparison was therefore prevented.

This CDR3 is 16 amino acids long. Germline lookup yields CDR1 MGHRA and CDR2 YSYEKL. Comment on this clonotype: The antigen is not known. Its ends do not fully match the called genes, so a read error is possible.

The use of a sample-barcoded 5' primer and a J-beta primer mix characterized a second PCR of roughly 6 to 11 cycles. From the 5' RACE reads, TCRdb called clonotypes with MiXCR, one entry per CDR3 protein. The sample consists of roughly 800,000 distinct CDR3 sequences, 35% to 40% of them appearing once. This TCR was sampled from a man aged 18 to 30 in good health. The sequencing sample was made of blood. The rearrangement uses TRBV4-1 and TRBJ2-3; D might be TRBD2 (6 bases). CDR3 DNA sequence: TGCGCCGGCAGCCAAGCGGGCCTAACGGAGACAGATACGCAGTATTTT. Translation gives CAGSQAGLTETDTQYF.